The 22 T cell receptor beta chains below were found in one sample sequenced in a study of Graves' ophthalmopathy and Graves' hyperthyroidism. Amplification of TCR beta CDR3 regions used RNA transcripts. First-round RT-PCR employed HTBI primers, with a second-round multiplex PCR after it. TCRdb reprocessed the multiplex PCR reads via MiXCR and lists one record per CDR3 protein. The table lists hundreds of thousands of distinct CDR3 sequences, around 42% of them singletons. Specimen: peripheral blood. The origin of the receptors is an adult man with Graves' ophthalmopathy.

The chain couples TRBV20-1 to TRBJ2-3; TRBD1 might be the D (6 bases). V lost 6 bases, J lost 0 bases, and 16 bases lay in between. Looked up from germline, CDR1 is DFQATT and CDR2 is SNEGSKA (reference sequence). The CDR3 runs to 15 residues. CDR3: CSAPGTFHSTDTQYF. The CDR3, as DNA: TGCAGTGCCCCAGGGACATTTCATAGCACAGATACGCAGTATTTT.

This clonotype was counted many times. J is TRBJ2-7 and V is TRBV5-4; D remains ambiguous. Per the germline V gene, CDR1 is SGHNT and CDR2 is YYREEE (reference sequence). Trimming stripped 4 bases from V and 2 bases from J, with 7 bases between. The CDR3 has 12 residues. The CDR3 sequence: CASSLRPYEQYF. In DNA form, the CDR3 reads TGTGCCAGCAGCCTTCGGCCCTACGAGCAGTACTTC. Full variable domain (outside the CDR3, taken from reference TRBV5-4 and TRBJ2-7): ETGVTQSPTHLIKTRGQQVTLRCSSQSGHNTVSWYQQALGQGPQFIFQYYREEENGRGNFPPRFSGLQFPNYSSELNVNALELDDSALYLCASSLRPYEQYFGPGTRLTVT.

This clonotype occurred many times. For the CDR3, the DNA is TGTGCCAGCAGCTTAGGCCGGGGTGGCACTGAAGCTTTCTTT. It is translated as CASSLGRGGTEAFF. This chain links TRBV7-6 with TRBJ1-1; D call uncertain. From germline, CDR1 is SGHVS and CDR2 FNYEAQ. Trimming left V 1 base short and J 4 bases short, with 10 bases between. CDR3 length equals 14 residues.

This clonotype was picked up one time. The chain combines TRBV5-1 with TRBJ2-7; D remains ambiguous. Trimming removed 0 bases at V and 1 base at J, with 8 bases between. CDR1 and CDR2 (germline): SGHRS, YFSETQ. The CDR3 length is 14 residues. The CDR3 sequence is CASSLAQTSYEQYF. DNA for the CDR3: TGCGCCAGCAGCTTGGCACAGACTTCCTACGAGCAGTACTTC.

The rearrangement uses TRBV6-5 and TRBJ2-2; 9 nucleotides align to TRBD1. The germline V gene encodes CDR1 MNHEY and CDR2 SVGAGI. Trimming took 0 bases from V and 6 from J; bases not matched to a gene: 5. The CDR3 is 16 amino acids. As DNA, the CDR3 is TGTGCCAGCAGTTACTCGGGACAGGGATCCGCCGGGGAGCTGTTTTTT. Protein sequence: CASSYSGQGSAGELFF.

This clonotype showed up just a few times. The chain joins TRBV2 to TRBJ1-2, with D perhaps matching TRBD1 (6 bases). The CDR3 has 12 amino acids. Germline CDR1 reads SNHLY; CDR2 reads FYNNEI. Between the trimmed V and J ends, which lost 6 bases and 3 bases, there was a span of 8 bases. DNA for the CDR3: TGTGCCAGCAGGCAGGGGTACTATGGCTACACCTTC. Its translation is CASRQGYYGYTF.

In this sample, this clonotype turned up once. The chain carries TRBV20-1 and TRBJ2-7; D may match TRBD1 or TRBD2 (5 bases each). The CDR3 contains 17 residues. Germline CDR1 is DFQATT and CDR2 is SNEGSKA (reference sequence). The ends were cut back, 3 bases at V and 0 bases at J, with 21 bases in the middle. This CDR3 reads CSASGAGRTLSSYEQYF. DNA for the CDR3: TGCAGTGCTAGCGGGGCAGGAAGAACTCTAAGCTCCTACGAGCAGTACTTC.

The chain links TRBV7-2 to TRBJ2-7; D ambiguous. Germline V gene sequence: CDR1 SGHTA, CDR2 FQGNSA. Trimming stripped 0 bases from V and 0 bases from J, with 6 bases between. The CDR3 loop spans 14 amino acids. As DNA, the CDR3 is TGTGCCAGCAGCTTAGCCTTTACCTCCTACGAGCAGTACTTC. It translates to CASSLAFTSYEQYF.

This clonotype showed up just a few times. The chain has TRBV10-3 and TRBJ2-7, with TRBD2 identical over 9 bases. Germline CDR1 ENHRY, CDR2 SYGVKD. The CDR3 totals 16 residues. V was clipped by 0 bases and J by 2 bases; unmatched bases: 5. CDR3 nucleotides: TGTGCCATCAGTGAGTCCCTGCTAGCGGGGACCTACGAGCAGTACTTC. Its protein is CAISESLLAGTYEQYF.

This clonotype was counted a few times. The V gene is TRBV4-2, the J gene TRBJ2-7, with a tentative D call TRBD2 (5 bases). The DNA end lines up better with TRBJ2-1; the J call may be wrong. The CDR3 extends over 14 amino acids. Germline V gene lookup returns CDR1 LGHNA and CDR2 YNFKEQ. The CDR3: CASSQDKHGGEQFF. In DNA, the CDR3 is TGTGCCAGCAGCCAAGATAAGCACGGAGGTGAGCAGTTCTTC.

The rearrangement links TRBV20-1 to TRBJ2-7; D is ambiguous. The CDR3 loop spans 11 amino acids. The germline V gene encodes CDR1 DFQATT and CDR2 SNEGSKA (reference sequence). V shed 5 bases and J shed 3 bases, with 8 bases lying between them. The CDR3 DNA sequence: TGCAGTGCTTCTCTAGGCTACGAGCAGTACTTC. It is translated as CSASLGYEQYF.

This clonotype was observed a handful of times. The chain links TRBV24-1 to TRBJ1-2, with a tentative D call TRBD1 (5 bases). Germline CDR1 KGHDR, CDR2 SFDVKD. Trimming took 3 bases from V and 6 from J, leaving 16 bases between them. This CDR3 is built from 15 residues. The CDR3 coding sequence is TGTGCCACCAGTGATCCCTCTCCAGGGATAGATGGCTACACCTTC. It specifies CATSDPSPGIDGYTF.

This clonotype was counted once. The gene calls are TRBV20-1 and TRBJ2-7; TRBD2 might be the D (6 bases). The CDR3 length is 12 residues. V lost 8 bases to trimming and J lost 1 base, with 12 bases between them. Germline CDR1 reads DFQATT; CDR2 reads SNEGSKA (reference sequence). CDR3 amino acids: CSPGDSSYEQYF. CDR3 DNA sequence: TGCAGTCCGGGGGACTCTTCCTACGAGCAGTACTTC.

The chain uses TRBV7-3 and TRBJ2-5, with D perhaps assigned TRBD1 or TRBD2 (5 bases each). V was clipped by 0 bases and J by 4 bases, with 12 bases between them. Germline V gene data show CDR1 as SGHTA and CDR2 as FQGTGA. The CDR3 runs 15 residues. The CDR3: CASSLTRGAGETQYF. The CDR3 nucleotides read TGTGCCAGCAGCTTAACGAGGGGCGCGGGAGAGACCCAGTACTTC.

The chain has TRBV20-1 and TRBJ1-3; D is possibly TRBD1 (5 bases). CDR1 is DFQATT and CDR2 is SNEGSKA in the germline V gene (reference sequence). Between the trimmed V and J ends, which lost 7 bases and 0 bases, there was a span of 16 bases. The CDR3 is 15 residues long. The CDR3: CSVGGGAYSGNTIYF. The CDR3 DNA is TGCAGTGTCGGGGGAGGGGCCTACTCTGGAAACACCATATATTTT.

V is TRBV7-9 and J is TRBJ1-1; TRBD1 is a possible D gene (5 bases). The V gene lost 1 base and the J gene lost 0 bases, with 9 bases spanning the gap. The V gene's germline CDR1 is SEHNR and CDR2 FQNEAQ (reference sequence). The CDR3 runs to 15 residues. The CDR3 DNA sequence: TGTGCCAGCAGCTTAGTGGTGACAGTGAACACTGAAGCTTTCTTT. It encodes CASSLVVTVNTEAFF.

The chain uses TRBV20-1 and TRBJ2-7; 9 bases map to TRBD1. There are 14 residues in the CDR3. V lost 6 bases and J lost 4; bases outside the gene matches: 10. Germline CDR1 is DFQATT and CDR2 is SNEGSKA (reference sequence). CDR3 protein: CSALKPGQGYEQYF. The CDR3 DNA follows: TGCAGTGCCCTCAAGCCGGGACAGGGATACGAGCAGTACTTC.

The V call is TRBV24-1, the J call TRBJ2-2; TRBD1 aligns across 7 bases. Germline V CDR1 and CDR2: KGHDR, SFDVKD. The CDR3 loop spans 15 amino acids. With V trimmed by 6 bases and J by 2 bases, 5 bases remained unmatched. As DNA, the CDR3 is TGTGCCACCAGTTTAGGGGGCTTAAACACCGGGGAGCTGTTTTTT. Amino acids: CATSLGGLNTGELFF.

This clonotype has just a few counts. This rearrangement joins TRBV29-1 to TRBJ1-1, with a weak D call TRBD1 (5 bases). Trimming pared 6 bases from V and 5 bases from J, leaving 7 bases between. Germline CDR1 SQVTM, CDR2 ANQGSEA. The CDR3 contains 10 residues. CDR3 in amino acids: CSVPGTEAFF. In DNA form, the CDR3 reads TGCAGCGTCCCAGGGACTGAAGCTTTCTTT. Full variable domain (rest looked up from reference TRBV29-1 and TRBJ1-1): SAVISQKPSRDICQRGTSLTIQCQVDSQVTMMFWYRQQPGQSLTLIATANQGSEATYESGFVIDKFPISRPNLTFSTLTVSNMSPEDSSIYLCSVPGTEAFFGQGTRLTVV.

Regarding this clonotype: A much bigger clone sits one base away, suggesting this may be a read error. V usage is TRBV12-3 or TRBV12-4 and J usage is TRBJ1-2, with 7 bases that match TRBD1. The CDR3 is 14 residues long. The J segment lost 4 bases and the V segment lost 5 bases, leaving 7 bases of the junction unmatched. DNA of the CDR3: TGTGCCAGCAGTGGTACAGGGGCAGCCTATGGCTACACCTTC. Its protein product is CASSGTGAAYGYTF.

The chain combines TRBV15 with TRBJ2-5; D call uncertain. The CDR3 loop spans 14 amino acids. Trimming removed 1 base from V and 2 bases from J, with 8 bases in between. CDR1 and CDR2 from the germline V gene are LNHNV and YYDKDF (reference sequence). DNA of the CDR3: TGTGCCACCAGCAGAGGGTCAGGACAAGAGACCCAGTACTTC. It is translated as CATSRGSGQETQYF.

For the CDR3, the DNA is TGCGCCAGCACCTTAAGGACGGCCTCGAACACTGAAGCTTTCTTT. It is translated as CASTLRTASNTEAFF. The chain recombines TRBV5-1 with TRBJ1-1, with D uncertain. Trimming took 6 bases from V and 1 from J, leaving 16 bases between them. The CDR3 length is 15 residues. Germline-derived CDR1 and CDR2 are SGHRS and YFSETQ.